The source of this T cell receptor beta chain is a study of blood T cell repertoires in COVID-19 (dated by TCRdb to about 2020). Study-wide context: Collaborator samples came from the United States, Italy and Spain and covered acute and convalescent phases of COVID-19. The samples were drawn from the first 160 participants of the ongoing ImmuneRACE study and from 1,254 subjects provided by 6 global collaborators. The repertoires were released in a freely available public database meant as a resource for research on the immune response to SARS-CoV-2. Where available, HLA class I and class II types were obtained from metadata supplied by the sample provider rather than from assay-based typing. The material from the prospective study consisted of cDNA or gDNA derived from T cells, B-cell-depleted T cells, or PBMCs. The dataset comprised deeply sampled blood TCRbeta repertoires from subjects exposed to, actively infected with, or recovered from COVID-19. A de-identified subject ID, COVID-19 status, age in years and sex were almost always included in the sample metadata.

On this clone: Its antigen is not yet known. Base-call qualities are not available, and no considerably larger clone is one nucleotide away. This same CDR3 is encoded by further DNA sequences in the sample.

Whole blood was collected in K2EDTA tubes by collaborating institutions according to the institutions' own protocols. Collaborator samples were shipped for TCRbeta analysis as frozen whole blood, isolated PBMCs, or DNA extracted from either sample type. TCRbeta CDR3 regions were amplified from genomic DNA by means of the immunoSEQ Assay, a bias-controlled multiplex PCR. The source study handled its data this way. The number of nucleated cells in each sample was estimated from the amplification of reference gene primers within the assay. To quantify the absolute abundance of each unique TCRbeta CDR3 rearrangement, sequence reads were collapsed and filtered. For each sample, productive Simpson clonality was calculated as the square root of Simpson's diversity index across productive rearrangements. Entries here come from immuneACCESS through TCRdb and include only in-frame sequences with V and J called. Some clones fail to appear in such tables; in the studies checked, an unresolved V gene covers under half of the shortfall, and the cause of the remainder is unknown. Clone size and V and J calls were adopted from that table, with D and trimming inferred from the DNA. The sample yields around 83,000 clones; 70% to 90% were counted once. The biggest ten clones account for around 7.3% of the sample.

The junction shows trimming of 3 bases on V and 1 base on J, and the gene matches do not reach 1 base of it. CDR1 and CDR2 were assigned from the germline V gene as KGHSH and LQKENI. Including cysteine and phenylalanine, the CDR3 has 14 amino acids. Only the CDR3 DNA is retained, 42 bases long and in frame from the first base. On the study overall, not on this receptor specifically: Clinical and demographic metadata were provided uncurated, with the amount varying by source and participant.

The chain is assembled from TRBV18 and TRBJ2-3; 7 nucleotides in the junction match TRBD2. The receptor was isolated from a man older than 75 with active or convalescent COVID-19. Material for sequencing was peripheral blood. In nucleotide form, the sequence is TGTGCCAGCTCACCGGGACTACGCACAGATACGCAGTATTTT. The encoded protein is CASSPGLRTDTQYF. Here the CDR3 is joined to the reference TRBV18 and TRBJ2-3 genes, and the full variable domain is: NAGVMQNPRHLVRRRGQEARLRCSPMKGHSHVYWYRQLPEEGLKFMVYLQKENIIDESGMPKERFSAEFPKEGPSILRIQQVVRGDSAAYFCASSPGLRTDTQYFGPGTRLTVL.